These T cell receptor beta chains were read from a single sample in a study of T cell repertoires in cytomegalovirus infection. TCRdb processed the reads anew with MiXCR; each CDR3 protein has one entry. The sample includes about 700,000 distinct CDR3 sequences, approximately 33% of them seen just once. Their recognized antigens are unknown. Sequenced material: cultured PBMCs, taken from culture after CMV antigen stimulation. These receptors were collected from a human donor in good health (CMV status not recorded). Some clones in this sample may be carry-over from other donors' samples. Each CDR3 is given with its conserved first and last residue. Each record gives: V gene, D gene, clone size, J gene, CDR3 DNA, CDR3 protein. D genes are given only for firm matches. The listing skips clone size in some rows; elsewhere it reads once, few, many or a size class.

v_gene: TRBV20-1; d_gene: .; abundance: .; j_gene: TRBJ2-3; CDR3nt: TGCAGTGTAACCCGGGGGCGCACAGATACGCAGTATTTT; CDR3aa: CSVTRGRTDTQYF
v_gene: TRBV5-5; d_gene: .; abundance: once; j_gene: TRBJ2-1; CDR3nt: TGTGCCAGCAGCCCTAGTATGGGGTGGGCAAAAAGCTCCTACAATGAGCAGTTCTTC; CDR3aa: CASSPSMGWAKSSYNEQFF
v_gene: TRBV7-9; d_gene: TRBD1; abundance: .; j_gene: TRBJ2-1; CDR3nt: TGTGCCAGCAGCCAGACCCTCAAAGGACAGGGAACTAACAATGAGCAGTTCTTC; CDR3aa: CASSQTLKGQGTNNEQFF
v_gene: TRBV18; d_gene: TRBD1; abundance: .; j_gene: TRBJ1-4; CDR3nt: TGTGCCAGCTCATCGGACAGGGCCGTCAATGAAAAACTGTTTTTT; CDR3aa: CASSSDRAVNEKLFF
v_gene: TRBV5-5; d_gene: .; abundance: few; j_gene: TRBJ2-1; CDR3nt: TGTGCCAGCCGATTTGCCGTAAGCTCCTACAATGAGCAGTTCTTC; CDR3aa: CASRFAVSSYNEQFF
v_gene: TRBV12-3/TRBV12-4; d_gene: .; abundance: many; j_gene: TRBJ1-1; CDR3nt: TGTGCCAGCAGCTTAAAGGGGAACACTGAAGCTTTCTTT; CDR3aa: CASSLKGNTEAFF
v_gene: TRBV7-2; d_gene: .; abundance: many; j_gene: TRBJ2-3; CDR3nt: TGTGCCAGCAGCCGCTACGGGGATGATACGCAGTATTTT; CDR3aa: CASSRYGDDTQYF
v_gene: TRBV12-3/TRBV12-4; d_gene: TRBD2; abundance: .; j_gene: TRBJ2-1; CDR3nt: TGTGCCAGCAGTCCCACTAGCGGGGGAACCAATGAGCAGTTCTTC; CDR3aa: CASSPTSGGTNEQFF
v_gene: TRBV6-1; d_gene: .; abundance: .; j_gene: TRBJ1-6; CDR3nt: TGTGCCAGCACCGAACGGGGGCCCCTCCACTTT; CDR3aa: CASTERGPLHF
v_gene: TRBV28; d_gene: .; abundance: few; j_gene: TRBJ2-1; CDR3nt: TGTGCCAGCAGTCCTCTCCGGGGGGCGGATGAGCAGTTCTTC; CDR3aa: CASSPLRGADEQFF
v_gene: TRBV12-3/TRBV12-4; d_gene: TRBD1; abundance: .; j_gene: TRBJ2-7; CDR3nt: TGTGCCAGCAGCCACCGGGACAGGGGTATCTACGAGCAGTACTTC; CDR3aa: CASSHRDRGIYEQYF
v_gene: TRBV7-2; d_gene: .; abundance: many; j_gene: TRBJ1-1; CDR3nt: TGTGCCAGCAGCTTATCGGTCGGGGGGACGGAAGCTTTCTTT; CDR3aa: CASSLSVGGTEAFF
v_gene: TRBV5-1; d_gene: .; abundance: few; j_gene: TRBJ1-1; CDR3nt: TGCGCCAGCAGCTTGGATACTGGGATGATCGCAGCTTTCTTT; CDR3aa: CASSLDTGMIAAFF
v_gene: TRBV6-6; d_gene: TRBD1; abundance: .; j_gene: TRBJ1-5; CDR3nt: TGTGCCAGCAGTCAACAGGGGTATAGCAATCAGCCCCAGCATTTT; CDR3aa: CASSQQGYSNQPQHF